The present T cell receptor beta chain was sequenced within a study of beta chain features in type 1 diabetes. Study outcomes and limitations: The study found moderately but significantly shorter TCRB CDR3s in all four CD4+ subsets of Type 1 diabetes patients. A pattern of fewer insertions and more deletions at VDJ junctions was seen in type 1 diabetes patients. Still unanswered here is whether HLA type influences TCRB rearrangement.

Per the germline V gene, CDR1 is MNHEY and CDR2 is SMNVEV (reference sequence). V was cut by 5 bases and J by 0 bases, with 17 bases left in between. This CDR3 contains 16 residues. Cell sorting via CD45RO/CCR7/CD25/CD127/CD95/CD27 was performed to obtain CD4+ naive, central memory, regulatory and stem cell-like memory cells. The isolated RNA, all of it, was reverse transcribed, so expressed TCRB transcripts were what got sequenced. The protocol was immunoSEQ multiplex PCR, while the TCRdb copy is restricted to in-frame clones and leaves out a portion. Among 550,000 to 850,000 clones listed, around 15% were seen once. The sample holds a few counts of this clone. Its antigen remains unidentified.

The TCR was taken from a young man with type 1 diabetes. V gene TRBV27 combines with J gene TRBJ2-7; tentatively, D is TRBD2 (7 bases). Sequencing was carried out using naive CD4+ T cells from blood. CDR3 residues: CASSPGEGTLSYEQYF. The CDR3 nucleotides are TGTGCCAGCAGTCCAGGGGAGGGAACACTCTCCTACGAGCAGTACTTC.